This entry lists 13 T cell receptor beta chains sequenced from one sample in a study of regulatory T cells in long-lasting Graves disease. Library construction for TCR beta used iRepertoire HTBI primers and Arm-PCR of CDR3 regions. TCRdb processed the multiplex PCR reads anew with MiXCR; each CDR3 protein has one entry. The data contain about 420,000 distinct CDR3 sequences, about a sixth of them singletons. As to time point: newly diagnosed GD, antithyroid drugs for less than 3 months. With RNA extracted from PBMCs as input, the TCR library was made. These data also formed part of another study, on T cells in Graves' hyperthyroidism and ophthalmopathy.

Here the sequenced sample was peripheral blood mononuclear cells (PBMCs), taken at new diagnosis, from a patient treated with antithyroid drugs. These receptors all come from a woman under 30 with Graves disease.

This clonotype showed up many times. This rearrangement joins TRBV7-9 to TRBJ2-3; 11 positions match TRBD2. Trimming took 3 bases from V and 1 from J; bases not matched to a gene: 3. This CDR3 contains 16 residues. Germline V gene data show CDR1 as SEHNR and CDR2 as FQNEAQ (reference sequence). For the CDR3, the DNA is TGTGCCAGCAGCTTCGGGACTAGCGGAGGCACAGATACGCAGTATTTT. Protein: CASSFGTSGGTDTQYF. The variable domain in full, completed from reference TRBV7-9 and TRBJ2-3, reads DTGVSQNPRHKITKRGQNVTFRCDPISEHNRLYWYRQTLGQGPEFLTYFQNEAQLEKSRLLSDRFSAERPKGSFSTLEIQRTEQGDSAMYLCASSFGTSGGTDTQYFGPGTRLTVL.

This clonotype has a handful of counts. The V and J genes are TRBV4-1 and TRBJ1-2, with TRBD1 matching over 8 bases. With V trimmed by 7 bases and J by 6 bases, 10 bases remained unmatched. The CDR3 is made up of 14 amino acids. From germline, CDR1 is MGHRA and CDR2 YSYEKL. The CDR3 DNA sequence: TGCGCCAGCACCGGGGACAGGTCAGCCCATGGCTACACCTTC. It encodes CASTGDRSAHGYTF.

The chain carries TRBV7-2 and TRBJ1-2, with TRBD1 matching 7 bases. CDR1 SGHTA and CDR2 FQGNSA come from the germline V gene. Trimming cost V 5 bases and J 5 bases; bases outside gene matches: 11. The CDR3 runs 15 residues. The CDR3 protein is CASSPPRTGKYGYTF. The CDR3 coding sequence is TGTGCCAGCAGCCCACCCCGGACAGGCAAATATGGCTACACCTTC.

This clonotype was seen many times. The J gene is TRBJ2-5, the V gene TRBV7-9; D unclear. This CDR3 has 15 amino acids. V was clipped by 1 base and J by 2 bases, with 11 bases between them. Germline CDR1 SEHNR, CDR2 FQNEAQ (reference sequence). The CDR3, as DNA: TGTGCCAGCAGCTTAGGCGGCTCCTCGCAAGAGACCCAGTACTTC. Translation: CASSLGGSSQETQYF.

In this sample, this clonotype turned up a few times. A much larger clonotype is one base distant, so this may be a read error. The chain carries TRBV6-1 and TRBJ2-7, with TRBD2 as a possible D gene (6 bases). The V end lost 6 bases, the J end lost 7 bases, and 19 bases lay between the germline ends. Germline assignment: CDR1 MNHNS and CDR2 SASEGT. The CDR3 extends over 14 amino acids. CDR3 in amino acids: CASSRNRRRGEQYF. The CDR3 bases are TGTGCCAGCAGCCGAAACAGGCGACGGGGGGAGCAGTACTTC.

Concerning this clonotype: A much more abundant neighbour one base away suggests this may be a read error. The chain recombines TRBV6-1 with TRBJ2-7, with TRBD2 identical over 12 bases. The V gene's germline CDR1 is MNHNS and CDR2 SASEGT. The CDR3 runs 17 residues. The CDR3 region has the DNA TGTGCCAGCAGTGGAGCTAGCGGGAGGGCCTATCCCTACGAGGAGTACTTC. It specifies CASSGASGRAYPYEEYF.

This clonotype has a count of ten or more. The chain recombines TRBV7-9 with TRBJ2-7; the D gene is possibly TRBD2 (6 bases). The CDR3 is made up of 12 amino acids. The V end was cut by 0 bases, the J end by 6 bases, with 6 bases between. In germline, CDR1 is SEHNR, CDR2 FQNEAQ (reference sequence). DNA of the CDR3: TGTGCCAGCAGCTTAGCCGGGAGCGAGCAGTACTTC. Encoded protein: CASSLAGSEQYF.

V is TRBV20-1 and J is TRBJ1-5; possible D gene TRBD1, 6 bases. V was shortened by 1 base and J by 3 bases, with 10 bases between the two germline ends. Germline V gives CDR1 DFQATT, CDR2 SNEGSKA (reference sequence). The CDR3 spans 14 residues. CDR3 bases: TGCAGTGCTAGAGCGGACAGCTTCAATCAGCCCCAGCATTTT. Amino acids: CSARADSFNQPQHF.

The chain links TRBV5-1 to TRBJ2-2; 10 nucleotides agree with TRBD2. This CDR3 region has 15 residues. The junction had 9 bases not matched to a gene; V was cut back by 6 bases and J by 7 bases. Germline V lookup: CDR1 SGHRS, CDR2 YFSETQ. The CDR3 DNA reads as TGCGCCAGCAAGAGGCTAGCGGGAGTTGACGGGGAGCTGTTTTTT. It codes for CASKRLAGVDGELFF.

Turning to this clonotype: This likely traces to a read error, being one base from a far larger clone. V usage is TRBV28 and J usage is TRBJ2-1; a weak D match, TRBD1 (6 bases). The CDR3 loop spans 15 amino acids. From germline, CDR1 is MDHEN and CDR2 SYDVKM. Trimming took 1 base from V and 10 from J, leaving 17 bases between them. This CDR3 is CASSLFRTVTYEQFF. The DNA for the CDR3 is TGTGCCAGCAGTTTATTTCGGACAGTCACCTACGAGCAGTTCTTC.

This clonotype has at least ten counts. The genes are TRBV3-1 and TRBJ2-1; 8 nucleotides line up with TRBD1. CDR1 and CDR2 from the germline V gene are LGHDT and YNNKEL (reference sequence). Trimming cost V 1 base and J 7 bases; bases outside gene matches: 6. The length of the CDR3 is 15 residues. The CDR3 spells CASSQGQGLVNEQFF. The CDR3 coding sequence is TGTGCCAGCAGCCAAGGACAGGGGTTAGTAAATGAGCAGTTCTTC.

This clonotype was counted a few times. The V call is TRBV27, the J call TRBJ2-6; D is unclear. Germline lookup yields CDR1 MNHEY and CDR2 SMNVEV (reference sequence). CDR3 length: 15 residues. V dropped 3 bases and J dropped 2 bases, with 8 bases sitting between them. CDR3: CASSFLAAGANVLTF. CDR3 DNA: TGTGCCAGCAGTTTTCTCGCGGCTGGGGCCAACGTCCTGACTTTC.

This clonotype was counted at least ten times. V is TRBV12-3 or TRBV12-4 and J is TRBJ2-7, with 8 bases matching TRBD2. This CDR3 has 14 amino acids. Unmatched junction bases numbered 6, after V lost 4 bases and J lost 4 bases. CDR3 DNA: TGTGCCAGCAGTTATGGACTAGCTGATTACGAGCAGTACTTC. As protein: CASSYGLADYEQYF.